This TCR beta chain comes out of a study of blood T cell repertoires in COVID-19. CDR1 is SGHNT and CDR2 is YENEEA in the germline V gene. V shed 0 bases, J shed 6 bases, and the junction held 10 bases outside the gene matches. The CDR3 is made up of 16 amino acids. Measured with immunoSEQ multiplex PCR; TCRdb has only the in-frame clones, and not every one. The data contain 200,000 to 300,000 clones, around 85% of them singletons. Sequenced input: peripheral blood. J is TRBJ2-7 and V is TRBV11-3, with 8 bases matching TRBD2. The sequence was collected from a man aged 50 to 60 with COVID-19, enrolled during active disease. The CDR3 coding sequence is TGTGCCAGCAGCTTAGATACAGCGGGGGAACATATCGAGCAGTACTTC. It specifies CASSLDTAGEHIEQYF.